The 26 T cell receptor beta chains given below trace back to one sample, sequenced in a study of T-cell memory formation after mild COVID-19. One entry per CDR3 protein results from TCRdb running MiXCR on the 5' RACE reads. The profile shows 300,000 to 400,000 distinct CDR3 sequences, around 15% of them singletons. The source material was PBMCs or a T cell subset sorted from them (not recorded which). The receptor set was obtained from a man aged 18 to 35 who had mild COVID-19 (a few samples of this study predate the infection). Cell type and time point are not known.

This clonotype occurred a few times. The rearrangement links TRBV7-9 to TRBJ1-5; 10 positions agree with TRBD1. CDR1 is SEHNR, CDR2 FQNEAQ, per germline (reference sequence). The CDR3 has 14 residues. V was pared by 4 bases and J by 6 bases, with 3 bases of the junction left unmatched. For the CDR3, the DNA is TGTGCCAGCAGCTCGACAGGGGGCCTTCAGCCCCAGCATTTT. Its protein is CASSSTGGLQPQHF.

This clonotype came up a few times. The chain couples TRBV29-1 to TRBJ2-7; TRBD2 might be the D (5 bases). The CDR3 is made up of 12 amino acids. Germline assignment: CDR1 SQVTM and CDR2 ANQGSEA. The V end was cut by 4 bases, the J end by 2 bases, with 9 bases between. Here the CDR3 reads CSVGPGTYEQYF. The CDR3 nucleotides are TGCAGCGTTGGACCGGGGACCTACGAGCAGTACTTC.

This clonotype was recorded a few times. This chain uses TRBV7-2 with TRBJ2-3; TRBD1 might be the D (5 bases). With 3 bases removed from V and 2 bases from J, the gap between germline ends came to 12 bases. CDR1 is SGHTA, CDR2 FQGNSA, per germline. The CDR3 is 15 amino acids. In nucleotides, the CDR3 is TGTGCCAGCAGCTTCTGGGGCAGGGACACAGATACGCAGTATTTT. Encoded protein: CASSFWGRDTDTQYF.

There are many counts of this clonotype. The chain recombines TRBV9 with TRBJ2-2, with 7 bases that match TRBD2. Germline V CDR1 and CDR2: SGDLS, YYNGEE. The ends lost 4 bases at V and 5 bases at J; junction bases unmatched: 8. The CDR3 sequence is 15 residues long. The CDR3 loop is CASSPGLGATGELFF. CDR3 DNA sequence: TGTGCCAGCAGCCCCGGACTAGGGGCGACCGGGGAGCTGTTTTTT.

This clonotype has at least ten counts. The rearrangement uses TRBV5-1 and TRBJ2-6; D remains ambiguous. This CDR3 is 17 amino acids long. The germline V and J ends were trimmed by 0 bases and 0 bases, with 10 bases remaining between them. CDR1 and CDR2 (germline): SGHRS, YFSETQ. In DNA, the CDR3 is TGCGCCAGCAGCTTGGACAGCCTTGACTCTGGGGCCAACGTCCTGACTTTC. It specifies CASSLDSLDSGANVLTF.

This clonotype was counted at least ten times. This rearrangement joins TRBV12-3 or TRBV12-4 to TRBJ2-6, with unresolved D. V was cut by 6 bases and J by 2 bases, with 8 bases left in between. This CDR3 comprises 14 residues. In DNA form, the CDR3 reads TGTGCCAGCAGCCTAGGTGCTGGGGCCAACGTCCTGACTTTC. This codes for CASSLGAGANVLTF.

This clonotype has just a few counts. This chain joins TRBV6-4 and TRBJ2-2, with D unclear. The CDR3 runs to 12 residues. Germline-derived CDR1 and CDR2 are MRHNA and SNTAGT. V was shortened by 3 bases and J by 14 bases, with 13 bases between the two germline ends. The CDR3 sequence is CASSEGPWGLFF. CDR3 DNA: TGTGCCAGCAGTGAAGGACCGTGGGGACTGTTTTTT.

The rearrangement links TRBV5-1 to TRBJ1-1; a possible D gene is TRBD1 (5 bases). The germline gives CDR1 SGHRS, CDR2 YFSETQ. This CDR3 spans 14 amino acids. V lost 4 bases and J lost 1, with 11 bases in between. This CDR3 is CASSGGITNTEAFF. The CDR3 nucleotides read TGCGCCAGCAGCGGGGGAATCACGAACACTGAAGCTTTCTTT.

This clonotype was counted a few times. The rearrangement uses TRBV5-1 and TRBJ1-6; no clear D. This CDR3 contains 14 residues. Germline V gene sequence: CDR1 SGHRS, CDR2 YFSETQ. Trimming shortened V by 0 bases and J by 7 bases, and 8 bases separated the two germline ends. The CDR3 sequence is CASSLDGTNSPLHF. DNA of the CDR3: TGCGCCAGCAGCTTGGACGGAACCAATTCACCCCTCCACTTT.

This chain connects TRBV4-3 to TRBJ1-1; D is unclear. The CDR3 has 16 residues. CDR1 and CDR2 from the germline V gene are LGHNA and YSLEER. Trimming stripped 2 bases from V and 0 bases from J, with 13 bases between. CDR3 amino acids: CASSQRPRNMNTEAFF. The CDR3 region has the DNA TGCGCCAGCAGCCAAAGACCCAGAAACATGAACACTGAAGCTTTCTTT.

The sample holds a few counts of this clonotype. The chain joins TRBV3-1 to TRBJ2-1; D may correspond to TRBD1 or TRBD2 (5 bases each). CDR1 LGHDT and CDR2 YNNKEL come from the germline V gene (reference sequence). The CDR3 covers 15 residues. The V and J ends lost 1 base and 4 bases respectively, with 11 bases between them. CDR3 sequence: CASSQGGGDYNEQFF. The CDR3 nucleotides are TGTGCCAGCAGCCAAGGTGGGGGAGATTACAATGAGCAGTTCTTC.

A few counts support this clonotype. J is TRBJ2-3 and V is TRBV27; TRBD1 matches 7 bases. The CDR3 totals 13 residues. V shed 11 bases, J shed 8 bases, and the junction held 13 bases outside the gene matches. Germline V gene data show CDR1 as MNHEY and CDR2 as SMNVEV (reference sequence). CDR3 loop: CASGGYRWGTQYF. CDR3 in DNA: TGTGCCTCAGGGGGTTATCGGTGGGGTACGCAGTATTTT.

The chain employs TRBV12-3 or TRBV12-4 and TRBJ2-1; D ambiguous. This CDR3 has 12 amino acids. V lost 2 bases and J lost 4, with 3 bases in between. CDR3 bases: TGTGCCAGCAGTTTACCATACAATGAGCAGTTCTTC. It codes for CASSLPYNEQFF.

This clonotype appeared many times. The V gene is TRBV6-4, the J gene TRBJ2-3, with TRBD2 matching over 9 bases. J lost 0 bases, V lost 4 bases, and 2 bases had no gene match. The CDR3 has 15 residues. Germline V gives CDR1 MRHNA, CDR2 SNTAGT. The CDR3 region is CASSGGGASTDTQYF. The CDR3 DNA is TGTGCCAGCAGTGGCGGGGGGGCCAGCACAGATACGCAGTATTTT.

This clonotype turned up a few times. J is TRBJ1-5 and V is TRBV5-6, with a tentative D call TRBD1 (5 bases). The CDR3 sequence is 14 residues long. Between the trimmed V and J ends, which lost 1 base and 7 bases, there was a span of 12 bases. Germline V gene sequence: CDR1 SGHDT, CDR2 YYEEEE. The CDR3 reads CASSLWGEGQPQHF. The CDR3, as DNA: TGTGCCAGCAGCTTGTGGGGCGAGGGGCAGCCCCAGCATTTT.

This clonotype has more than one count but fewer than ten. The genes are TRBV12-3 or TRBV12-4 and TRBJ2-4; D unresolved. CDR3 length: 14 amino acids. Trimming shortened V by 5 bases and J by 4 bases, and 12 bases separated the two germline ends. The CDR3 is CASSPPETKNIQYF. The CDR3 region has the DNA TGTGCCAGCAGTCCCCCAGAGACTAAAAACATTCAGTACTTC.

This clonotype was seen many times. The chain employs TRBV6-6 and TRBJ2-5; tentatively, D is TRBD2 (6 bases). CDR1 MNHNY and CDR2 SVGAGI come from the germline V gene (reference sequence). The CDR3 is made up of 14 amino acids. Trimming took off 5 bases at V and 1 base at J, with 11 bases between the two ends. The CDR3 region has the DNA TGTGCCAGCAGTCCCGACGGGGGCCAAGAGACCCAGTACTTC. It specifies CASSPDGGQETQYF.

The V gene is TRBV30, the J gene TRBJ2-7; D remains ambiguous. CDR1 and CDR2 (germline): GTSNPN, SVGIG (reference sequence). Trimming took off 2 bases at V and 6 bases at J, with 14 bases between the two ends. The CDR3 totals 13 residues. DNA for the CDR3: TGTGCCTGGAGTTCACAGTTGTTTGTCGAGCAGTACTTC. It yields the protein CAWSSQLFVEQYF.

This clonotype was seen more than once but under ten times. This chain joins TRBV27 and TRBJ1-2; D unresolved. The V gene's germline CDR1 is MNHEY and CDR2 SMNVEV (reference sequence). There are 14 residues in the CDR3. The germline V and J ends were trimmed by 6 bases and 8 bases, with 19 bases remaining between them. CDR3 in amino acids: CASRPIERSGGYTF. The CDR3 DNA sequence: TGTGCCAGCAGGCCGATAGAAAGGTCGGGAGGCTACACCTTC.

This chain links TRBV11-1 with TRBJ2-7; possibly TRBD1 for D (5 bases). The CDR3 is made up of 14 amino acids. V lost 4 bases to trimming and J lost 3 bases, with 13 bases between them. Per germline, CDR1 SGHAT and CDR2 FQDESV (reference sequence). The CDR3 here is CASSSDRQGYEQYF. The DNA of the CDR3 is TGTGCCAGCAGCTCGGACCGTCAGGGCTACGAGCAGTACTTC.

This clonotype was seen ten or more times. This chain links TRBV27 with TRBJ2-3, with 9 bases aligning to TRBD2. The germline CDR1 and CDR2 sequences are MNHEY and SMNVEV (reference sequence). This CDR3 has 17 residues. V gave up 1 base and J gave up 2 bases; unmatched junction bases: 7. CDR3 sequence: CASSLYPLAGATDTQYF. The CDR3 DNA reads TGTGCCAGCAGTTTATATCCGTTAGCGGGGGCCACAGATACGCAGTATTTT.

The chain joins TRBV4-2 to TRBJ2-3; no clear D gene. CDR3 size: 15 residues. V lost 0 bases, J lost 2 bases, and 9 bases lay in between. Germline loops: CDR1 LGHNA, CDR2 YNFKEQ. The CDR3 here is CASSQDNGFTDTQYF. The CDR3 DNA follows: TGTGCCAGCAGCCAAGATAATGGCTTCACAGATACGCAGTATTTT.

The chain joins TRBV4-3 to TRBJ1-4; D call uncertain. Germline CDR1 and CDR2: LGHNA and YSLEER. Trimming took off 0 bases at V and 0 bases at J, with 8 bases between the two ends. There are 16 residues in the CDR3. This CDR3 reads CASSQESGSTNEKLFF. The CDR3 region has the DNA TGCGCCAGCAGCCAAGAATCCGGGTCAACTAATGAAAAACTGTTTTTT.

This clonotype was seen repeatedly, ten times or more. This rearrangement joins TRBV7-2 to TRBJ2-2; D gene uncertain. The CDR3 is 13 amino acids. Germline loops: CDR1 SGHTA, CDR2 FQGNSA. V was cut by 2 bases and J by 7 bases, with 8 bases left in between. CDR3 region: CASSLIPFGELFF. The CDR3 nucleotides are TGTGCCAGCAGCTTAATCCCTTTCGGGGAGCTGTTTTTT.

The chain is built from TRBV5-1 and TRBJ1-2; no definite D call. V lost 5 bases, J lost 4 bases, and 15 bases lay in between. Germline lookup yields CDR1 SGHRS and CDR2 YFSETQ. The CDR3 totals 14 residues. CDR3 loop: CASSEGATTYGYTF. The DNA of the CDR3 is TGCGCCAGCAGTGAGGGCGCGACCACCTATGGCTACACCTTC.

V usage is TRBV2 and J usage is TRBJ2-7; D is possibly TRBD2 (6 bases). Germline V gives CDR1 SNHLY, CDR2 FYNNEI. The CDR3 has 12 residues. The V end was cut by 6 bases, the J end by 7 bases, with 13 bases between. CDR3 sequence: CASRGVSGEQYF. CDR3 DNA: TGTGCCAGCAGGGGGGTCAGCGGGGAGCAGTACTTC.